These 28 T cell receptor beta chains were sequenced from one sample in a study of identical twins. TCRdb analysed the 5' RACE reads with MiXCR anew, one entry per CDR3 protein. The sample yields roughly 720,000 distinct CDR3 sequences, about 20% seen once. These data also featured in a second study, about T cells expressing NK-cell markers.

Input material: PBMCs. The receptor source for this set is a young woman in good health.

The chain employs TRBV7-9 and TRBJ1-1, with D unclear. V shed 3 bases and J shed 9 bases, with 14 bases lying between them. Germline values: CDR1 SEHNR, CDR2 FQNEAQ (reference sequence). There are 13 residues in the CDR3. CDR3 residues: CASSFRAENQAFF. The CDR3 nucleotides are TGTGCCAGCAGCTTTCGTGCCGAGAATCAAGCTTTCTTT.

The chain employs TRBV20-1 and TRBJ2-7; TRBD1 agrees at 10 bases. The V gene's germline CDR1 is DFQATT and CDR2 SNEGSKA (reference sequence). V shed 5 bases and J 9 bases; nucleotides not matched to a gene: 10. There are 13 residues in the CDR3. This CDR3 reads CSAPLGQGSGQYF. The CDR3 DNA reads TGCAGTGCTCCCCTGGGACAGGGGTCGGGGCAGTACTTC.

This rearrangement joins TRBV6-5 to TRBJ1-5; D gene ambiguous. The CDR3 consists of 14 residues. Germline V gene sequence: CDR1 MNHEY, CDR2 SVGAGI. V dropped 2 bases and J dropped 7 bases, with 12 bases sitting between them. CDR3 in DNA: TGTGCCAGCAGTTACGAGGGCGGTTTCCAGCCCCAGCATTTT. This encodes CASSYEGGFQPQHF.

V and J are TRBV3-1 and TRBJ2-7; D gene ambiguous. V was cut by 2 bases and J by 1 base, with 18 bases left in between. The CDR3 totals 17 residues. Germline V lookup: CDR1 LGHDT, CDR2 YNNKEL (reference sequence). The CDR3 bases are TGTGCCAGCAGCCAAAGGCGCGTCAGCTCCTTTTCCTACGAGCAGTACTTC. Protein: CASSQRRVSSFSYEQYF.

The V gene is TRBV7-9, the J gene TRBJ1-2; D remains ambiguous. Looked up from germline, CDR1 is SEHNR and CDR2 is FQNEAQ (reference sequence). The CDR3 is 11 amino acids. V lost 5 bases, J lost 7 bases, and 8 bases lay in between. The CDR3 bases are TGTGCCAGCAGCCTTTGGGGTGGCTACACCTTC. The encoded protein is CASSLWGGYTF.

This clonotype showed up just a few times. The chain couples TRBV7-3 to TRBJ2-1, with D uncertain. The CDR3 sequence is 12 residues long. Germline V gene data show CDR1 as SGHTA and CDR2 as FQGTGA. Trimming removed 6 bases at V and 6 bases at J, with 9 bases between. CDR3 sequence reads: CASSANGNEQFF. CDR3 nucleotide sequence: TGTGCCAGCAGTGCCAATGGCAATGAGCAGTTCTTC.

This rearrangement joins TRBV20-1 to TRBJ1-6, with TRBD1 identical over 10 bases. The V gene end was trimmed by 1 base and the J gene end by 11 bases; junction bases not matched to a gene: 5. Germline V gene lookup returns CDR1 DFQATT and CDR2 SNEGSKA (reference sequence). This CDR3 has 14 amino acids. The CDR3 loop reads CSARVGQGNTPLHF. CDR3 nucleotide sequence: TGCAGTGCTAGAGTGGGACAGGGGAATACACCCCTCCACTTT.

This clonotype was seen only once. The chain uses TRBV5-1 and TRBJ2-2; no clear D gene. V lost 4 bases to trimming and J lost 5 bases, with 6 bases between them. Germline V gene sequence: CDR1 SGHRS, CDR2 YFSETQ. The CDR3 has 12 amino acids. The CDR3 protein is CASSAFTGELFF. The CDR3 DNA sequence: TGCGCCAGCAGCGCATTTACCGGGGAGCTGTTTTTT.

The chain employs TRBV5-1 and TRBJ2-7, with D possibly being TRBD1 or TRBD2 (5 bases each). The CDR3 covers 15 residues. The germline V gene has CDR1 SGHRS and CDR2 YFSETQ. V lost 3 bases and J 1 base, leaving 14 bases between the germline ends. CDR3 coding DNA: TGCGCCAGCAGCTCCGGGGCCCGGGGATCCTACGAGCAGTACTTC. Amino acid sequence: CASSSGARGSYEQYF.

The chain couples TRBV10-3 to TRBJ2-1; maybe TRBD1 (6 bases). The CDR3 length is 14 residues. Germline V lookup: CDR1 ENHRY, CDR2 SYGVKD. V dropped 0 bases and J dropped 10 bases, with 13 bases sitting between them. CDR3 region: CAISESLRGQEQFF. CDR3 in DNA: TGTGCCATCAGTGAGTCCCTCAGGGGCCAGGAGCAGTTCTTC.

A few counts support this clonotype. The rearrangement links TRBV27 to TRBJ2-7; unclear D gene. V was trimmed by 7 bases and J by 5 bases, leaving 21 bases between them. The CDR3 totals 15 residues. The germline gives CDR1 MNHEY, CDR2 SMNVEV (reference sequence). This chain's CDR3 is CASNSGGRTINEQYF. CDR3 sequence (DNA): TGTGCCAGCAATTCTGGCGGAAGAACAATCAACGAGCAGTACTTC.

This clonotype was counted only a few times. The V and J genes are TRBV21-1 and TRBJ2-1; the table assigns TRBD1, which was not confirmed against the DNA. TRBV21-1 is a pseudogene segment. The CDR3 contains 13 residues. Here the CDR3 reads CASRRGPCDEQFF. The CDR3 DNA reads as TGTGCCAGCAGGAGGGGGCCCTGCGATGAGCAGTTCTTC.

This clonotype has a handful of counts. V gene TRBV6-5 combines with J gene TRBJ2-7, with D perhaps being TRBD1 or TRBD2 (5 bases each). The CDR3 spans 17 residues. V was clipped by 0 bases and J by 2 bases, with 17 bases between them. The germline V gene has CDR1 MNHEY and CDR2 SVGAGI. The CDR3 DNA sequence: TGTGCCAGCAGTTACTCGGGGACGACCTTTCCCGCCTACGAGCAGTACTTC. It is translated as CASSYSGTTFPAYEQYF.

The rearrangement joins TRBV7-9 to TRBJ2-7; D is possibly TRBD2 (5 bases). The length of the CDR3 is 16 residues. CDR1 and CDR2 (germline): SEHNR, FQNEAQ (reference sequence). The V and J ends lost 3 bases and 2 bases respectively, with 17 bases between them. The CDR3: CASSFGGSSSPYEQYF. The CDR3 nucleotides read TGTGCCAGCAGCTTTGGCGGGTCGAGCAGTCCCTACGAGCAGTACTTC.

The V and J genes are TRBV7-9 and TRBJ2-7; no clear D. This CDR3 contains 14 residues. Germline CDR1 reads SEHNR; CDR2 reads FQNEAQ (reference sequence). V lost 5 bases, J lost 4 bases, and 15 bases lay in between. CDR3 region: CASSRPSGIYEQYF. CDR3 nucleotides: TGTGCCAGCAGCCGCCCAAGTGGCATTTACGAGCAGTACTTC.

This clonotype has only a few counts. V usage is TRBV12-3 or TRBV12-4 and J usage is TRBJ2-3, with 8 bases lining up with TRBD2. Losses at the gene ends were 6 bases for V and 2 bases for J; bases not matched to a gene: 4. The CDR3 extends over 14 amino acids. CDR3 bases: TGTGCCAGCAGACTAGCGGAGTACACAGATACGCAGTATTTT. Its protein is CASRLAEYTDTQYF.

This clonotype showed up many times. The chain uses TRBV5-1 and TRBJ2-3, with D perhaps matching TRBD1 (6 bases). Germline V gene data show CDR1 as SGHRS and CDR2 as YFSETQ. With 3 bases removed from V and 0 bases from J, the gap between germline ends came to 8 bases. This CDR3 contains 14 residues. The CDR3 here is CASSYRESTDTQYF. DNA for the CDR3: TGCGCCAGCAGCTACAGGGAGAGCACAGATACGCAGTATTTT. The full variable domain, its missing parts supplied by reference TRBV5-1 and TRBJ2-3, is KAGVTQTPRYLIKTRGQQVTLSCSPISGHRSVSWYQQTPGQGLQFLFEYFSETQRNKGNFPGRFSGRQFSNSRSEMNVSTLELGDSALYLCASSYRESTDTQYFGPGTRLTVL.

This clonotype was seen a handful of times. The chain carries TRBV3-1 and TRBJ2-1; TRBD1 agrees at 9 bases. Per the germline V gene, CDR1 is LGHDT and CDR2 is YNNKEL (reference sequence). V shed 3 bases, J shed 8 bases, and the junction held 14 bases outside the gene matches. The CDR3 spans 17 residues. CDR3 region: CASSHHGTGLTVDEQFF. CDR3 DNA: TGTGCCAGCAGCCACCACGGGACAGGGTTAACGGTGGATGAGCAGTTCTTC.

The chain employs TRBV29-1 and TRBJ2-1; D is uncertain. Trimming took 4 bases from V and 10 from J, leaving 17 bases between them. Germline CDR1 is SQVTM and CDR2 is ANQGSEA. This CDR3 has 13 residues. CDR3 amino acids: CSVGRFEGGEQFF. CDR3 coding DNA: TGCAGCGTTGGCCGATTCGAAGGTGGGGAGCAGTTCTTC.

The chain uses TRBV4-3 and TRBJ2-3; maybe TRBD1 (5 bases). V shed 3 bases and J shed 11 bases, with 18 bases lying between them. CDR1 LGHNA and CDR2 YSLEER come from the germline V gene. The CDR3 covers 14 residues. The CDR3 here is CASSQQTRDWKQYF. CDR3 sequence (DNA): TGCGCCAGCAGCCAGCAGACCAGGGATTGGAAGCAGTATTTT.

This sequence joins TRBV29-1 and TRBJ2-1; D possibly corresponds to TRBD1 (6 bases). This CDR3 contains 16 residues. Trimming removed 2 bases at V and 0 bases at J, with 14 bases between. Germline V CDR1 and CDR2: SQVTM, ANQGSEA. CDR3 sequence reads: CSVEQAGESSYNEQFF. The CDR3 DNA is TGCAGCGTTGAACAAGCAGGGGAGAGCTCCTACAATGAGCAGTTCTTC.

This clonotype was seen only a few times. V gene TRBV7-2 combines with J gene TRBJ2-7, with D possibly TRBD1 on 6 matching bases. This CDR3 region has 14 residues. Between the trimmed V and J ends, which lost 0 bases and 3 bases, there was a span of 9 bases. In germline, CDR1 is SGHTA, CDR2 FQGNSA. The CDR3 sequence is CASSLANRVYEQYF. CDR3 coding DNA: TGTGCCAGCAGCTTAGCGAACAGGGTCTACGAGCAGTACTTC.

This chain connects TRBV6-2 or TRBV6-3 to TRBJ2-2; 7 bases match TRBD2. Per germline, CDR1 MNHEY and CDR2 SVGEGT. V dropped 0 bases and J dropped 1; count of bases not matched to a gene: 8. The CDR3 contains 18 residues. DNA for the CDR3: TGTGCCAGCAGTTACTCCCGGCGGGCTAGCGGGAACACCGGGGAGCTGTTTTTT. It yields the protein CASSYSRRASGNTGELFF.

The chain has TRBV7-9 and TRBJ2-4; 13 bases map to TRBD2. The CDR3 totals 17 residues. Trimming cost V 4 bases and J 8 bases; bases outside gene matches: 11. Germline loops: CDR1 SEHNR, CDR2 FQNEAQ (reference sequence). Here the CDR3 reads CASSSVTSGRLMDIQYF. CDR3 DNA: TGTGCCAGCAGCTCCGTGACTAGCGGGAGGTTAATGGACATTCAGTACTTC. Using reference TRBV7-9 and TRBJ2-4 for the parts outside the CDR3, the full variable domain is DTGVSQNPRHKITKRGQNVTFRCDPISEHNRLYWYRQTLGQGPEFLTYFQNEAQLEKSRLLSDRFSAERPKGSFSTLEIQRTEQGDSAMYLCASSSVTSGRLMDIQYFGAGTRLSVL.

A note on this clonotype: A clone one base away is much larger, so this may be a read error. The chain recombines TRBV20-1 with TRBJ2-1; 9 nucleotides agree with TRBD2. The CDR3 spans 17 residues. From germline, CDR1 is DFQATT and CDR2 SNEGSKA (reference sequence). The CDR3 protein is CCARVPGRGRASNEQFF. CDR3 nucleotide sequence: TGCTGTGCTAGAGTCCCCGGTCGCGGGAGGGCCAGTAATGAGCAGTTCTTC.

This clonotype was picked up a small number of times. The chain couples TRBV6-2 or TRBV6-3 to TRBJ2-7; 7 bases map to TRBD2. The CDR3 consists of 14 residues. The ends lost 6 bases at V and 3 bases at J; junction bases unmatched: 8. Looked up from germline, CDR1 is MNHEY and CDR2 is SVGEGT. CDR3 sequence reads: CASRSLGGSYEQYF. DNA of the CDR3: TGTGCCAGCAGGTCATTGGGCGGGAGCTACGAGCAGTACTTC.

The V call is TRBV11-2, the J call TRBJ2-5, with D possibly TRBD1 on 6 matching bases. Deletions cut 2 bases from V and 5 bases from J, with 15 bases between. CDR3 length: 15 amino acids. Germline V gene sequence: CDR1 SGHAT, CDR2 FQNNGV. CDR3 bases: TGTGCCAGCAGCTTATTGGCAGGGGAGTGGGAGACCCAGTACTTC. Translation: CASSLLAGEWETQYF.

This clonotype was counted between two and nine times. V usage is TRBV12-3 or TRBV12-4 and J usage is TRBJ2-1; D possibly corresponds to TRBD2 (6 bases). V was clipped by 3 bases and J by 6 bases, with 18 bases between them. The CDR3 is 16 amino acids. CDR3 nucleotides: TGTGCCAGCAGTTTGGTAGTAGCGGTCACGGGCAATGAGCAGTTCTTC. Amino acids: CASSLVVAVTGNEQFF.